The 28 T cell receptor beta chains below come from one sample, sequenced in a study of T-cell reconstitution after alpha-beta-depleted transplantation in children. The library targeted TCRbeta and was prepared with unique molecular identifiers. Via MiXCR, TCRdb re-called the PCR reads, giving one row per CDR3 protein. Of 97,000 or so distinct CDR3 sequences in the sample, less than 6% were seen once. The sample here was PBMCs, mostly from graft donor cells, taken 60 days after TCRalphabeta/CD19-depleted stem cell transplant. All receptors derive from a female patient under 10 years old who had a stem cell transplant for Fanconi anemia, so the T cells may come from the graft donor.

The chain carries TRBV11-2 and TRBJ1-2; D remains unclear. CDR1 and CDR2 (germline): SGHAT, FQNNGV. The ends were cut back, 0 bases at V and 8 bases at J, with 10 bases in the middle. This CDR3 is built from 13 residues. The CDR3 protein is CASSLDPQRGYTF. CDR3 DNA: TGTGCCAGCAGCTTAGATCCTCAGAGGGGCTACACCTTC.

V gene TRBV7-8 combines with J gene TRBJ1-5; D may be TRBD1 (5 bases). V lost 1 base to trimming and J lost 4 bases, with 11 bases between them. Germline CDR1 reads SGHVS; CDR2 reads FQNEAQ. The CDR3 has 15 amino acids. CDR3: CASSLGAGVNQPQHF. In nucleotides, the CDR3 is TGTGCCAGCAGCTTAGGGGCGGGGGTAAATCAGCCCCAGCATTTT. Looking up the rest from reference TRBV7-8 and TRBJ1-5 gives the full variable domain: GAGVSQSPRYKVAKRGQDVALRCDPISGHVSLFWYQQALGQGPEFLTYFQNEAQLDKSGLPSDRFFAERPEGSVSTLKIQRTQQEDSAVYLCASSLGAGVNQPQHFGDGTRLSIL.

This chain joins TRBV9 and TRBJ1-1; 7 nucleotides line up with TRBD1. The CDR3 sequence is 16 residues long. Germline V CDR1 and CDR2: SGDLS, YYNGEE. Losses at the gene ends were 1 base for V and 0 bases for J; bases not matched to a gene: 6. CDR3 amino acids: CASSVSRDSLNTEAFF. CDR3 bases: TGTGCCAGCAGCGTAAGTCGGGACAGCCTGAACACTGAAGCTTTCTTT.

This clonotype was found many times. This rearrangement joins TRBV6-5 to TRBJ1-6; D gene ambiguous. The germline V gene encodes CDR1 MNHEY and CDR2 SVGAGI. CDR3 length: 17 amino acids. Deletions cut 1 base from V and 8 bases from J, with 18 bases between. In nucleotides, the CDR3 is TGTGCCAGCAGTTACTATGTCGCGGTTGGCCTACATTCACCCCTCCACTTT. Amino acids: CASSYYVAVGLHSPLHF.

This clonotype was detected ten times or more. This sequence joins TRBV5-1 and TRBJ2-7; 8 bases are a match to TRBD1. The junction had 9 bases not matched to a gene; V was cut back by 5 bases and J by 5 bases. Germline assignment: CDR1 SGHRS and CDR2 YFSETQ. The CDR3 spans 14 residues. The chain's CDR3 is CASRVGTGPNEQYF. In nucleotides, the CDR3 is TGCGCCAGCAGGGTAGGGACAGGCCCAAACGAGCAGTACTTC.

The table lists this clonotype with many counts. The J gene is TRBJ2-6, the V gene TRBV29-1, with 7 bases identical to TRBD1. The CDR3 sequence is 15 residues long. Germline CDR1 and CDR2: SQVTM and ANQGSEA. V was pared by 3 bases and J by 1 base, with 3 bases of the junction left unmatched. The DNA for the CDR3 is TGCAGCGTTGAGGGACAGCAATCTGGGGCCAACGTCCTGACTTTC. Its protein is CSVEGQQSGANVLTF.

Many counts were recorded for this clonotype. The chain carries TRBV20-1 and TRBJ2-1; TRBD2 matches at 14 bases. Germline CDR1 reads DFQATT; CDR2 reads SNEGSKA (reference sequence). There are 15 residues in the CDR3. Losses at the gene ends were 1 base for V and 9 bases for J; bases not matched to a gene: 5. The CDR3 protein is CSARVGTSGSPEQFF. For the CDR3, the DNA is TGCAGTGCTAGAGTGGGGACTAGCGGGAGTCCTGAGCAGTTCTTC.

This clonotype was counted at least ten times. The rearrangement links TRBV18 to TRBJ1-2, with 11 bases that match TRBD1. Germline loops: CDR1 KGHSH, CDR2 LQKENI. CDR3 size: 16 residues. The V segment lost 2 bases and the J segment 5 bases; nucleotides outside the gene matches: 7. In nucleotides, the CDR3 is TGTGCCAGCTCACCAGGATGGACAGGGGGCGGGTATGGCTACACCTTC. It codes for CASSPGWTGGGYGYTF.

This clonotype came up many times. This sequence joins TRBV5-1 and TRBJ2-1, with 11 positions matching TRBD2. V was pared by 4 bases and J by 7 bases, with 7 bases of the junction left unmatched. The germline gives CDR1 SGHRS, CDR2 YFSETQ. This CDR3 has 15 amino acids. For the CDR3, the DNA is TGCGCCAGCAGCGTCTTACTAGCGGGAGAGAATGAGCAGTTCTTC. Translating it yields CASSVLLAGENEQFF. The entire variable domain, with the rest obtained from reference TRBV5-1 and TRBJ2-1, is as follows: KAGVTQTPRYLIKTRGQQVTLSCSPISGHRSVSWYQQTPGQGLQFLFEYFSETQRNKGNFPGRFSGRQFSNSRSEMNVSTLELGDSALYLCASSVLLAGENEQFFGPGTRLTVL.

Note on this clonotype: One base away lies a much larger clone, so this may be a sequencing read error. The gene calls are TRBV20-1 and TRBJ2-1; D unclear. This CDR3 comprises 12 residues. Per germline, CDR1 DFQATT and CDR2 SNEGSKA (reference sequence). V was trimmed by 3 bases and J by 0 bases, leaving 3 bases between them. This CDR3 reads CSASRSYNEQFF. CDR3 DNA sequence: TGCAGTGCTAGTCGCTCCTACAATGAGCAGTTCTTC.

This clonotype was counted at least ten times. The V gene is TRBV24-1, the J gene TRBJ2-5; 11 nucleotides agree with TRBD2. Per the germline V gene, CDR1 is KGHDR and CDR2 is SFDVKD. CDR3 length equals 15 residues. The junction had 4 bases not matched to a gene; V was cut back by 3 bases and J by 5 bases. CDR3 sequence (DNA): TGTGCCACCAGTGATCCTAGCGGGAGGCTGGAGACCCAGTACTTC. This codes for CATSDPSGRLETQYF.

The chain combines TRBV5-6 with TRBJ1-1; the match to TRBD1 covers 7 bases. V was clipped by 1 base and J by 2 bases; unmatched bases: 14. The CDR3 contains 18 residues. CDR1 and CDR2 from the germline V gene are SGHDT and YYEEEE. CDR3: CASSLSMRKGAVNTEAFF. CDR3 nucleotides: TGTGCCAGCAGCTTGAGCATGCGCAAGGGGGCGGTCAACACTGAAGCTTTCTTT.

This clonotype has a count of ten or more. V is TRBV5-1 and J is TRBJ2-7; D uncertain. Germline V gene sequence: CDR1 SGHRS, CDR2 YFSETQ. Trimming pared 2 bases from V and 2 bases from J, leaving 11 bases between. The length of the CDR3 is 14 residues. CDR3 DNA: TGCGCCAGCAGCTTTGGTCAATCGGCCTACGAGCAGTACTTC. It is translated as CASSFGQSAYEQYF. Full variable domain (missing parts from reference TRBV5-1 and TRBJ2-7): KAGVTQTPRYLIKTRGQQVTLSCSPISGHRSVSWYQQTPGQGLQFLFEYFSETQRNKGNFPGRFSGRQFSNSRSEMNVSTLELGDSALYLCASSFGQSAYEQYFGPGTRLTVT.

This clonotype was recorded a few times. The chain links TRBV7-9 to TRBJ2-5, with 10 bases that match TRBD1. CDR1 SEHNR and CDR2 FQNEAQ come from the germline V gene (reference sequence). The CDR3 loop spans 15 amino acids. Trimming at V came to 0 bases and at J to 4 bases, leaving 2 bases not matched to a gene. As DNA, the CDR3 is TGTGCCAGCAGCTTAGCTGGACAGGGGGTAGAGACCCAGTACTTC. Translated, it gives CASSLAGQGVETQYF.

This clonotype was seen many times. The chain joins TRBV28 to TRBJ1-6; D not resolved. The V and J ends lost 3 bases and 9 bases respectively, with 9 bases between them. The CDR3 is 13 amino acids. Germline V gives CDR1 MDHEN, CDR2 SYDVKM. Here the CDR3 DNA reads TGTGCCAGCAGTTTGCTAATCAGTTCACCCCTCCACTTT. It encodes CASSLLISSPLHF. Filled out from reference TRBV28 and TRBJ1-6, the complete variable domain reads DVKVTQSSRYLVKRTGEKVFLECVQDMDHENMFWYRQDPGLGLRLIYFSYDVKMKEKGDIPEGYSVSREKKERFSLILESASTNQTSMYLCASSLLISSPLHFGNGTRLTVT.

This clonotype was seen many times. The chain recombines TRBV3-1 with TRBJ1-5; the D is unclear. This CDR3 comprises 13 residues. CDR1 LGHDT and CDR2 YNNKEL come from the germline V gene (reference sequence). V lost 3 bases to trimming and J lost 2 bases, with 5 bases between them. This chain's CDR3 is CASSQAGNQPQHF. The DNA of the CDR3 is TGTGCCAGCAGCCAGGCCGGCAATCAGCCCCAGCATTTT.

The chain combines TRBV4-1 with TRBJ2-3; a weak D match, TRBD2 (5 bases). This CDR3 contains 16 residues. In germline, CDR1 is MGHRA, CDR2 YSYEKL. Deletions cut 0 bases from V and 2 bases from J, with 12 bases between. The CDR3 DNA follows: TGCGCCAGCAGCCAAGAATCCGGGAAGTTCACAGATACGCAGTATTTT. This translates into CASSQESGKFTDTQYF.

This sequence joins TRBV13 and TRBJ2-7, with TRBD2 matching over 11 bases. This CDR3 comprises 14 residues. V trimming: 5 bases; J trimming: 3 bases; junction bases outside the gene matches: 3. The V gene's germline CDR1 is PRHDT and CDR2 FYEKMQ (reference sequence). As DNA, the CDR3 is TGTGCCAGCAGCGACACTAGCGGGGGCTACGAGCAGTACTTC. It is translated as CASSDTSGGYEQYF.

This clonotype was observed at least ten times. This sequence joins TRBV5-1 and TRBJ2-2, with TRBD2 matching 7 bases. V gave up 3 bases and J gave up 2 bases; unmatched junction bases: 7. From germline, CDR1 is SGHRS and CDR2 YFSETQ. The length of the CDR3 is 16 residues. CDR3 loop: CASSSEASGNTGELFF. DNA for the CDR3: TGCGCCAGCAGCTCCGAGGCTAGCGGAAACACCGGGGAGCTGTTTTTT. Together with reference TRBV5-1 and TRBJ2-2, the CDR3 gives the full variable domain: KAGVTQTPRYLIKTRGQQVTLSCSPISGHRSVSWYQQTPGQGLQFLFEYFSETQRNKGNFPGRFSGRQFSNSRSEMNVSTLELGDSALYLCASSSEASGNTGELFFGEGSRLTVL.

Many counts were recorded for this clonotype. The V and J genes are TRBV2 and TRBJ2-7, with TRBD1 as a possible D gene (6 bases). The CDR3 covers 13 residues. CDR1 SNHLY and CDR2 FYNNEI come from the germline V gene. Trimming took off 2 bases at V and 7 bases at J, with 12 bases between the two ends. As DNA, the CDR3 is TGTGCCAGCAGTGAACAGGGGACGGATGAGCAGTACTTC. Protein: CASSEQGTDEQYF. The variable domain in full, with the rest retrieved from reference TRBV2 and TRBJ2-7, is EPEVTQTPSHQVTQMGQEVILRCVPISNHLYFYWYRQILGQKVEFLVSFYNNEISEKSEIFDDQFSVERPDGSNFTLKIRSTKLEDSAMYFCASSEQGTDEQYFGPGTRLTVT.

At least ten counts were recorded for this clonotype. The gene calls are TRBV20-1 and TRBJ2-7; TRBD2 matches 10 bases. Germline trimming cut 6 bases from V and 2 bases from J; bases unmatched to any gene: 7. The CDR3 loop spans 14 amino acids. Germline CDR1 DFQATT, CDR2 SNEGSKA (reference sequence). The CDR3 spells CSASSGSSAYEQYF. The CDR3 nucleotides read TGCAGTGCATCTAGCGGGAGTTCGGCCTACGAGCAGTACTTC.

In its sample, this clonotype was seen a few times. This chain connects TRBV7-9 to TRBJ2-7; maybe TRBD1 (6 bases). Germline values: CDR1 SEHNR, CDR2 FQNEAQ (reference sequence). The CDR3 is 14 residues long. V gave up 4 bases and J gave up 0 bases, with 10 bases separating them. The CDR3 coding sequence is TGTGCCAGCAGCTCTCGACAGGACTCCTACGAGCAGTACTTC. Protein product: CASSSRQDSYEQYF.

The chain employs TRBV28 and TRBJ2-7; no clear D gene. Germline CDR1 is MDHEN and CDR2 is SYDVKM. The CDR3 runs 13 residues. Trimming left V 3 bases short and J 2 bases short, with 8 bases between. The CDR3 protein is CASSFPNTYEQYF. The CDR3 DNA is TGTGCCAGCAGTTTCCCTAACACCTACGAGCAGTACTTC.

Many counts were recorded for this clonotype. The chain combines TRBV7-3 with TRBJ2-1; 8 bases fit TRBD1. The J segment lost 2 bases and the V segment lost 5 bases, leaving 17 bases of the junction unmatched. Germline CDR1 SGHTA, CDR2 FQGTGA. CDR3 length equals 19 residues. CDR3 sequence reads: CASSTNGQGAIAPYNEQFF. The CDR3 region has the DNA TGTGCCAGCAGCACCAACGGCCAGGGGGCGATCGCCCCCTACAATGAGCAGTTCTTC.

This clonotype was seen repeatedly, ten times or more. This rearrangement joins TRBV5-1 to TRBJ2-5, with TRBD2 matching 10 bases. Germline V gene sequence: CDR1 SGHRS, CDR2 YFSETQ. The CDR3 is 15 residues long. Losses at the gene ends were 5 bases for V and 2 bases for J; bases not matched to a gene: 6. CDR3 in DNA: TGCGCCAGCAGTTTACTAGCGGGATCACAAGAGACCCAGTACTTC. Residues: CASSLLAGSQETQYF.

This clonotype has ten or more counts. The V call is TRBV28, the J call TRBJ2-7, with TRBD1 matching over 8 bases. Per germline, CDR1 MDHEN and CDR2 SYDVKM. The J segment lost 3 bases and the V segment lost 1 base, leaving 5 bases of the junction unmatched. The CDR3 contains 15 residues. The CDR3 region has the DNA TGTGCCAGCAGTTTATCACTGGGACAGGTCTACGAGCAGTACTTC. This sequence encodes CASSLSLGQVYEQYF.

In this sample, this clonotype turned up a few times. The chain links TRBV3-1 to TRBJ2-5, with 13 bases lining up with TRBD2. Germline V CDR1 and CDR2: LGHDT, YNNKEL (reference sequence). V lost 1 base and J lost 4; bases outside the gene matches: 9. This CDR3 comprises 18 residues. In DNA, the CDR3 is TGTGCCAGCAGCCAAGGACTAGCGGGGGGCAGATGGGGAGAGACCCAGTACTTC. Translated: CASSQGLAGGRWGETQYF.

Ten or more counts support this clonotype. This rearrangement joins TRBV12-3 or TRBV12-4 to TRBJ2-1; 8 bases fit TRBD2. This CDR3 contains 17 residues. J lost 3 bases, V lost 4 bases, and 11 bases had no gene match. The CDR3 sequence is CASSSFLSGAFYNEQFF. Here the CDR3 DNA reads TGTGCCAGCAGTTCCTTCCTTAGCGGGGCCTTCTACAATGAGCAGTTCTTC.